This entry lists 2 T cell receptor beta chains sequenced from one sample in a study of T cell responses to AZD1222 COVID-19 vaccine (dated by TCRdb to the early 2020s). Interpreted using the paper, the time point label stands for: about 28 days (+/-7) after the second vaccine dose. Libraries were prepared through the immunoSEQ multiplex PCR assay. The clones in this table, taken by TCRdb from immuneACCESS, are in-frame only. Not every clone is retained; where verified, under half of the shortfall comes from an unresolved V gene, and the cause of the rest is unknown. Within this sample are 150,000 to 200,000 clones, with 85% to 95% of them counted one time only. The biggest ten clones account for approximately 5.5% of the sample. The source was peripheral blood, collected 28 days after the second AZD1222 dose. The source of these receptors is an adult who received the AZD1222 COVID-19 vaccine.

The chain uses TRBV5-8 and TRBJ2-1; D gene ambiguous. Trimming removed 4 bases at V and 2 bases at J, with 19 bases between. The CDR3 length is 17 residues. Germline assignment: CDR1 SGHTS and CDR2 YDEGEE. The CDR3 bases are TGTGCCAGCAGCCCCGGTAGGGTACAAGGGACCTACAATGAGCAGTTCTTC. Translating it yields CASSPGRVQGTYNEQFF.

This chain connects TRBV6-5 to TRBJ2-7; 9 bases match TRBD1. J lost 5 bases, V lost 4 bases, and 9 bases had no gene match. CDR1 MNHEY and CDR2 SVGAGI come from the germline V gene. The CDR3 covers 15 residues. CDR3 sequence: CASSLQGALVNEQYF. In DNA, the CDR3 is TGTGCCAGCAGTTTACAGGGGGCTTTAGTAAACGAGCAGTACTTC.